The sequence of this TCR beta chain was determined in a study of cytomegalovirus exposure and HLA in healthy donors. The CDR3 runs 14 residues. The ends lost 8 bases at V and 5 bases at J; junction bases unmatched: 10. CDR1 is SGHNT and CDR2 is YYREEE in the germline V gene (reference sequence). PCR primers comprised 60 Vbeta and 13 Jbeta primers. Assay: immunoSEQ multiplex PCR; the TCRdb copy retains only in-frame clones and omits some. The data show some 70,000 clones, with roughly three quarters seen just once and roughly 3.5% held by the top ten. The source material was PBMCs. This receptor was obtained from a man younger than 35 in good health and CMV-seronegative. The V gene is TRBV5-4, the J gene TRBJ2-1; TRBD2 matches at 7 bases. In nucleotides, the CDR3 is TGTGCCAGTGGGGCGGGGGTCACTAACAATGAGCAGTTCTTC. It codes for CASGAGVTNNEQFF.